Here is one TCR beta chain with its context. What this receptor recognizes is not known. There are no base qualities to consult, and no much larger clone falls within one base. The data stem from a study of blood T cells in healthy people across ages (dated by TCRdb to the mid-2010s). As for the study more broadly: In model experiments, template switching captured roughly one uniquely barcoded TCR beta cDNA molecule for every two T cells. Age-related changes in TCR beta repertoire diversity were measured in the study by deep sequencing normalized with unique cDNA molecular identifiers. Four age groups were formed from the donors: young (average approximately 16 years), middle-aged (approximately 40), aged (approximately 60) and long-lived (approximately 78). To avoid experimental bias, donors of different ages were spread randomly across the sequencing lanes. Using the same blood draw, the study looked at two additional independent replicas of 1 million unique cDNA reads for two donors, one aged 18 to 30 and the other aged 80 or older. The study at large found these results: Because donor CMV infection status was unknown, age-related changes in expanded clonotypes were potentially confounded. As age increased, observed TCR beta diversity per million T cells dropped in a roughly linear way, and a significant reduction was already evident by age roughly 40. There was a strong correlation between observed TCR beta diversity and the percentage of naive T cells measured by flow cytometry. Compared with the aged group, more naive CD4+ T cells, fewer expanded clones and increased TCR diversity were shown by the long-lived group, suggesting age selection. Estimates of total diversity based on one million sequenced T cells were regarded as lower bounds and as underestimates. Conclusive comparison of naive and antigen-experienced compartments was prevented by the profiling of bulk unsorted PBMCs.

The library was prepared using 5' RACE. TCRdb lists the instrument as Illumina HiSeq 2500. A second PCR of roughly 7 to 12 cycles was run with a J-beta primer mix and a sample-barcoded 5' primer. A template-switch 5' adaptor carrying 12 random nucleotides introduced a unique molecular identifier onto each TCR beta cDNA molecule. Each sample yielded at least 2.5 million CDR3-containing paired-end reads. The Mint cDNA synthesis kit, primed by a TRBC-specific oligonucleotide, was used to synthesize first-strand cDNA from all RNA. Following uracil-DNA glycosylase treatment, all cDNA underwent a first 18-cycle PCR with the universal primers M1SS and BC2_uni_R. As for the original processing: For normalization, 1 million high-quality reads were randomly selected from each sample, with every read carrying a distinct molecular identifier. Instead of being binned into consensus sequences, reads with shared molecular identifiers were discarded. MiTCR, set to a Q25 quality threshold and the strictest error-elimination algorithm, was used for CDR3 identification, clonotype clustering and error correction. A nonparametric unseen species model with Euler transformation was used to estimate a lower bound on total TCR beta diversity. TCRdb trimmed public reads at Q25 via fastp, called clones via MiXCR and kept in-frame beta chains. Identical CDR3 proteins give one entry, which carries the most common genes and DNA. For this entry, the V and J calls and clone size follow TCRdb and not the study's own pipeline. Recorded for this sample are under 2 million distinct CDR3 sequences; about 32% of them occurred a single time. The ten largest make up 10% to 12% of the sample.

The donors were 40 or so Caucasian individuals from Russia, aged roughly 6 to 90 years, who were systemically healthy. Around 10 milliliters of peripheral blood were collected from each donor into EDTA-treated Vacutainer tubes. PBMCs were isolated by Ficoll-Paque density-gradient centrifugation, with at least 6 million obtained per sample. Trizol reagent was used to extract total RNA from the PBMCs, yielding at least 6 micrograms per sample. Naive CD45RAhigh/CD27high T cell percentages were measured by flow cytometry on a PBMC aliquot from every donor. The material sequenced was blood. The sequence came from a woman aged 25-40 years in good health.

The bases read TGTGCCAGTACTTTGGGGACAGGGTCGGGAATAACGAACACCGGGGAGCTGTTTTTT. The encoded protein is CASTLGTGSGITNTGELFF. The chain joins TRBV7-8 to TRBJ2-2; 9 central bases correspond to TRBD1. Clipping removes 9 bases from V and 0 bases from J, with 17 as the unmatched junction base count. Spanning cysteine to phenylalanine, the CDR3 consists of 19 amino acids. Only the CDR3 portion is preserved as DNA: 57 bases, with reading frame beginning at the first base. Looking up the germline V gene yields CDR1 SGHVS and CDR2 FQNEAQ.